This is a list of T cell receptor beta chains from one sample in a study of OX40 agonist ivuxolimab in advanced cancers. The table came from immunoSEQ multiplex PCR; TCRdb's copy has only in-frame clones and leaves some out. The data hold some 68,000 clones, with roughly 86% observed a single time. Sequenced here: CD4+ or CD8+ T cells sorted from blood, sampled in a trial of the OX40 agonist ivuxolimab. These receptors all come from an adult with an advanced solid tumor such as melanoma, head and neck, liver or kidney cancer. Both conserved end residues are part of each CDR3. The D gene is left open where the match is weak. Only some rows state a clone size, as once, few, many or a class for expanded clones.

>TRBV6-5|NA|NA|TRBJ2-5
CASSPRPPWQETQYF
TGTGCCAGCAGTCCCCGGCCGCCCTGGCAGGAGACCCAGTACTTC
>TRBV28|NA|NA|TRBJ2-2
CASSSLGGASSHYTGELFF
TGTGCCAGCAGTTCGTTGGGGGGGGCTAGCAGCCATTACACCGGGGAGCTGTTTTTT
>TRBV19|NA|NA|TRBJ1-4
CASSTGSTNEKLFF
TGTGCCAGTAGTACAGGTTCAACTAATGAAAAACTGTTTTTT
>TRBV28|NA|NA|TRBJ1-6
CASRSWPSSYNSPLHF
TGTGCCAGCAGATCCTGGCCGAGCTCCTATAATTCACCCCTCCACTTT
>TRBV7-2|NA|once|TRBJ2-5
CASSLVGYQEETQYF
TGTGCCAGCAGCTTAGTGGGTTATCAAGAAGAGACCCAGTACTTC
>TRBV28|NA|NA|TRBJ2-7
CASSLGTQGEQYF
TGTGCCAGCAGTTTAGGGACCCAAGGCGAGCAGTACTTC
>TRBV28|TRBD1|few|TRBJ1-2
CASSRTGVDYGYTF
TGTGCCAGCAGCCGGACAGGGGTCGACTATGGCTACACCTTC
>TRBV2|NA|NA|TRBJ2-2
CASSTGINTGELFF
TGTGCCAGCAGTACAGGGATCAACACCGGGGAGCTGTTTTTT
>TRBV7-2|TRBD1|NA|TRBJ1-5
CASNFGTGANQPQHF
TGTGCCAGCAACTTTGGGACAGGGGCAAATCAGCCCCAGCATTTT
>TRBV7-6|TRBD2|NA|TRBJ2-3
CASSSGLAGLDTQYF
TGTGCCAGCAGCTCCGGACTAGCGGGATTGGATACGCAGTATTTT
>TRBV7-2|NA|NA|TRBJ2-3
CASSKKQGVRADTQYF
TGTGCCAGCAGCAAAAAACAGGGAGTGCGCGCGGATACGCAGTATTTT
>TRBV7-7|NA|NA|TRBJ2-1
CASSLGGGNEQFF
TGTGCTAGCAGCTTAGGGGGGGGCAATGAGCAGTTCTTC
>TRBV19|TRBD2|NA|TRBJ2-1
CASRGGSNEQFF
TGTGCCAGTAGGGGAGGGAGCAATGAGCAGTTCTTC
>TRBV9|TRBD2|NA|TRBJ2-3
CASSGDSGGNTQYF
TGTGCCAGCAGCGGCGATAGCGGGGGCAATACGCAGTATTTT
>TRBV28|NA|NA|TRBJ1-2
CASSGDMLRYGYTF
TGTGCCAGCAGTGGAGACATGTTGCGCTATGGCTACACCTTC
>TRBV6-6|NA|NA|TRBJ1-4
CASSYRRDEKLFF
TGTGCCAGCAGTTACCGACGGGATGAAAAACTGTTTTTT
>TRBV4-1|NA|NA|TRBJ2-2
CASSQATGLRAGELFF
TGCGCCAGCAGCCAAGCAACGGGATTAAGGGCCGGGGAGCTGTTTTTT
>TRBV5-1|NA|NA|TRBJ2-7
CASSDTEYEQYF
TGCGCCAGCAGCGACACAGAATACGAGCAGTACTTC
>TRBV27|NA|NA|TRBJ2-3
CASSYFFGGPRDTQYF
TGTGCCAGCAGTTACTTTTTCGGGGGGCCTAGAGATACGCAGTATTTT
>TRBV5-8|NA|NA|TRBJ2-5
CASSLGSGLGGEETQYF
TGTGCCAGCAGCTTGGGTAGCGGCCTAGGAGGGGAGGAGACCCAGTACTTC